The rows below give T cell receptor beta chains drawn from one sample of a study of shared clonotypes between healthy human individuals. Assay: immunoSEQ multiplex PCR; the TCRdb copy retains only in-frame clones and omits some. The data contain roughly 1 million clones, 78% of them singletons. Source material: memory CD4+ T cells from PBMCs. These receptor sequences come from a man aged 18 to 30 in good health. Some clones in this sample may be carry-over from other donors' samples. Each CDR3 is given with its conserved first and last residue. Fields, in order: J gene, D gene, V gene, CDR3 length, clone size, CDR3 DNA, CDR3 protein. The D gene is left open where the match is weak. Size tells how often a clone was seen (once, few, many) or the class of an expanded clone, and some rows leave it out.

j_gene: TRBJ2-1; d_gene: -; v_gene: TRBV7-3; len: 15; abundance: -; CDR3nt: TGTGCCAGCAGCCAAGCCTTCGCCTCCTACAATGAGCAGTTCTTC; CDR3aa: CASSQAFASYNEQFF
j_gene: TRBJ1-4; d_gene: -; v_gene: TRBV25-1; len: 14; abundance: -; CDR3nt: TGTGCCAGCAGGACGAGGGGCCTGAATGAAAAACTGTTTTTT; CDR3aa: CASRTRGLNEKLFF
j_gene: TRBJ2-3; d_gene: -; v_gene: TRBV7-6; len: 18; abundance: -; CDR3nt: TGTGCCAGCAGCTTATCGAGAGTGTCTTCCCTACGCGCAGATACGCAGTATTTT; CDR3aa: CASSLSRVSSLRADTQYF
j_gene: TRBJ1-2; d_gene: TRBD1; v_gene: TRBV5-1; len: 17; abundance: once; CDR3nt: TGCGCCAGCAGCTTGTTGTTTGGGAACAGGGGAGGCGATGGCTACACCTTC; CDR3aa: CASSLLFGNRGGDGYTF
j_gene: TRBJ2-1; d_gene: TRBD2; v_gene: TRBV20-1; len: 11; abundance: once; CDR3nt: TGCAGTGCGTGGACTAGAAATGAGCAGTTCTTC; CDR3aa: CSAWTRNEQFF
j_gene: TRBJ2-6; d_gene: -; v_gene: TRBV4-1; len: 18; abundance: few; CDR3nt: TGCGCCAGCAGCCAAGATGGTACGAGGGGCTCTGGGGCCAACGTCCTGACTTTC; CDR3aa: CASSQDGTRGSGANVLTF
j_gene: TRBJ2-1; d_gene: -; v_gene: TRBV2; len: 12; abundance: -; CDR3nt: TGTGCCAGCAGTGTCGAGAGGGATGAGCAGTTCTTC; CDR3aa: CASSVERDEQFF
j_gene: TRBJ2-4; d_gene: TRBD1; v_gene: TRBV5-1; len: 14; abundance: -; CDR3nt: TGCGCCAGCAGACAAACCGGGACAGGGGACATTCAGTACTTC; CDR3aa: CASRQTGTGDIQYF
j_gene: TRBJ2-7; d_gene: TRBD2; v_gene: TRBV5-1; len: 16; abundance: -; CDR3nt: TGCGCCAGCAGCGGGGGAACTAGCGGGAGCTGGTACGAGCAGTACTTC; CDR3aa: CASSGGTSGSWYEQYF
j_gene: TRBJ1-2; d_gene: TRBD1; v_gene: TRBV18; len: 15; abundance: -; CDR3nt: TGTGCCAGCTCACCAATACAGGGGCATGACTATGGCTACACCTTC; CDR3aa: CASSPIQGHDYGYTF
j_gene: TRBJ2-5; d_gene: -; v_gene: TRBV6-6; len: 15; abundance: -; CDR3nt: TGTGCCAGCAGTTCTAGACTACCACGCCAAGAGACCCAGTACTTC; CDR3aa: CASSSRLPRQETQYF
j_gene: TRBJ2-3; d_gene: -; v_gene: TRBV5-4; len: 16; abundance: -; CDR3nt: TGTGCCAGCAGCGTGGGTAGCGGAGTGGGCACAGATACGCAGTATTTT; CDR3aa: CASSVGSGVGTDTQYF
j_gene: TRBJ2-1; d_gene: TRBD1; v_gene: TRBV11-2; len: 15; abundance: -; CDR3nt: TGTGCCAGCAGCTACGGGACAGGGTGGGGAAATGAGCAGTTCTTC; CDR3aa: CASSYGTGWGNEQFF
j_gene: TRBJ2-5; d_gene: -; v_gene: TRBV9; len: 12; abundance: few; CDR3nt: TGTGCCAGCAGCGTAAACGAAGAGACCCAGTACTTC; CDR3aa: CASSVNEETQYF
j_gene: TRBJ2-1; d_gene: TRBD2; v_gene: TRBV30; len: 16; abundance: -; CDR3nt: TGTGCCTGGCTACTAGCGGGAGTTCGCCCCTACAATGAGCAGTTCTTC; CDR3aa: CAWLLAGVRPYNEQFF
j_gene: TRBJ2-1; d_gene: TRBD2; v_gene: TRBV7-2; len: 14; abundance: -; CDR3nt: TGTGCCAGCAGCTTACTAGCGGGAGTTGATGAGCAGTTCTTC; CDR3aa: CASSLLAGVDEQFF
j_gene: TRBJ1-2; d_gene: -; v_gene: TRBV6-6; len: 12; abundance: -; CDR3nt: TGTGCCAGCAGTTCTGGGGATAGGGGCTACACCTTC; CDR3aa: CASSSGDRGYTF
j_gene: TRBJ2-3; d_gene: TRBD2; v_gene: TRBV5-6; len: 15; abundance: -; CDR3nt: TGTGCCAGCAGCTTCCTAGCGGGAGCAGCAGATACGCAGTATTTT; CDR3aa: CASSFLAGAADTQYF
j_gene: TRBJ1-1; d_gene: -; v_gene: TRBV7-9; len: 12; abundance: -; CDR3nt: TGTGCCAGCGGCAGGGATAACACTGAAGCTTTCTTT; CDR3aa: CASGRDNTEAFF
j_gene: TRBJ2-5; d_gene: -; v_gene: TRBV5-1; len: 15; abundance: -; CDR3nt: TGCGCCAGCAGCGATATACAGGGTGTCCAAGAGACCCAGTACTTC; CDR3aa: CASSDIQGVQETQYF
j_gene: TRBJ2-4; d_gene: -; v_gene: TRBV18; len: 19; abundance: -; CDR3nt: TGTGCCAGCTCACCGTCCGCGGGACAGACTTACCCTTCTAAAAACATTCAGTACTTC; CDR3aa: CASSPSAGQTYPSKNIQYF
j_gene: TRBJ1-1; d_gene: TRBD1; v_gene: TRBV2; len: 16; abundance: -; CDR3nt: TGTGCCAGCAGCGGACAGGGGGCAATGATGAACACTGAAGCTTTCTTT; CDR3aa: CASSGQGAMMNTEAFF
j_gene: TRBJ2-5; d_gene: -; v_gene: TRBV5-4; len: 13; abundance: -; CDR3nt: TGTGCCAGCAGCTTGGGACAGCGGGAGACCCAGTACTTC; CDR3aa: CASSLGQRETQYF
j_gene: TRBJ1-1; d_gene: -; v_gene: TRBV5-5; len: 16; abundance: -; CDR3nt: TGTGCCAGCAACCACCTCGGCGGGGGTCGGTACACTGAAGCTTTCTTT; CDR3aa: CASNHLGGGRYTEAFF
j_gene: TRBJ2-7; d_gene: TRBD2; v_gene: TRBV9; len: 16; abundance: -; CDR3nt: TGTGCCAGCTCCCGGACTAGCGGGAGTCTTAGAAGCGAGCAGTACTTC; CDR3aa: CASSRTSGSLRSEQYF
j_gene: TRBJ1-1; d_gene: TRBD1; v_gene: TRBV28; len: 14; abundance: once; CDR3nt: TGTGCCAGCAGCCTCCGACAGGGTAGCACTGAAGCTTTCTTT; CDR3aa: CASSLRQGSTEAFF
j_gene: TRBJ2-2; d_gene: TRBD1; v_gene: TRBV27; len: 17; abundance: once; CDR3nt: TGTGCCAGCAGTTTACTGGCGGGACAGGGGAAAACCGGGGAGCTGTTTTTT; CDR3aa: CASSLLAGQGKTGELFF
j_gene: TRBJ2-1; d_gene: TRBD2; v_gene: TRBV19; len: 16; abundance: -; CDR3nt: TGTGCCAGTAGTACCACTAGCGGGAGGGACTACAATGAGCAGTTCTTC; CDR3aa: CASSTTSGRDYNEQFF
j_gene: TRBJ2-7; d_gene: -; v_gene: TRBV7-9; len: 14; abundance: once; CDR3nt: TGTGCCAGCAGCCCGATTGCCAGGTCCTACGAGCAGTACTTC; CDR3aa: CASSPIARSYEQYF
j_gene: TRBJ2-3; d_gene: TRBD2; v_gene: TRBV27; len: 17; abundance: -; CDR3nt: TGTGCCAGCAGTCCGACCCAACTAGCGGGAGAGGTAGATACGCAGTATTTT; CDR3aa: CASSPTQLAGEVDTQYF
j_gene: TRBJ2-5; d_gene: TRBD2; v_gene: TRBV10-1; len: 14; abundance: -; CDR3nt: TGCGCCAGCAGTGAACACAGCGGGGACGGACCACAGTACTTC; CDR3aa: CASSEHSGDGPQYF